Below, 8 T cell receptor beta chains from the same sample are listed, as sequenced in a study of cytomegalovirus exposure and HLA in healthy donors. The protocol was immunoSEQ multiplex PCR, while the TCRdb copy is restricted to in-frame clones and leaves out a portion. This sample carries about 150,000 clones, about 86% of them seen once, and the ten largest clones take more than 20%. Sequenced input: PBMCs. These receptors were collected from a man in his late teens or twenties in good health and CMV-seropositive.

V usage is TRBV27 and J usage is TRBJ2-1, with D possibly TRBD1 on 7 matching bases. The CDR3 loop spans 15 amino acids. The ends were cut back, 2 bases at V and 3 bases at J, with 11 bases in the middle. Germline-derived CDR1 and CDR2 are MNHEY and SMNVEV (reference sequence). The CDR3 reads CASSLGGTVYNEQFF. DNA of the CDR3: TGTGCCAGCAGTTTAGGGGGGACAGTCTACAATGAGCAGTTCTTC.

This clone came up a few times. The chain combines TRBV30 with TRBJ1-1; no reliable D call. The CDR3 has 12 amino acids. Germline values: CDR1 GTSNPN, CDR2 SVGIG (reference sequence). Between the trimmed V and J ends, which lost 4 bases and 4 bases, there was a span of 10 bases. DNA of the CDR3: TGTGCCTGGACATCGATGCGCACTGAAGCTTTCTTT. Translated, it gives CAWTSMRTEAFF.

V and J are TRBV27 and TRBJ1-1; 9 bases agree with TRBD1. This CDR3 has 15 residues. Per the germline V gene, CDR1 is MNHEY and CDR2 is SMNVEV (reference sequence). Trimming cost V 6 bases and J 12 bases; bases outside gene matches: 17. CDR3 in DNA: TGTGCCAGCAGACCCGCCACCGGGACAGGGTATCGAACTTTCTTT. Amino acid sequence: CASRPATGTGYRTFF.

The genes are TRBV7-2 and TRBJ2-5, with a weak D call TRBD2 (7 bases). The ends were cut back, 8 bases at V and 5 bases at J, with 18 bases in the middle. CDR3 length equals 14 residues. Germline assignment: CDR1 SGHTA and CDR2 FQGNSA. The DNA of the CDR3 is TGTGCCAGCTCCGAGGGGGGGGCCGGGGAGACCCAGTACTTC. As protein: CASSEGGAGETQYF.

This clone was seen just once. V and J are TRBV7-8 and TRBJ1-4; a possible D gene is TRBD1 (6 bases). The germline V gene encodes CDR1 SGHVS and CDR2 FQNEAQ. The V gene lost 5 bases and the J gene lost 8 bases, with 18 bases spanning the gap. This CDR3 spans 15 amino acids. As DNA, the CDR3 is TGTGCCAGCAGCCGGACCTACAACAGGGTGGAAAAACTGTTTTTT. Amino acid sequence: CASSRTYNRVEKLFF. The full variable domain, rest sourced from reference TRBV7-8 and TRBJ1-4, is GAGVSQSPRYKVAKRGQDVALRCDPISGHVSLFWYQQALGQGPEFLTYFQNEAQLDKSGLPSDRFFAERPEGSVSTLKIQRTQQEDSAVYLCASSRTYNRVEKLFFGSGTQLSVL.

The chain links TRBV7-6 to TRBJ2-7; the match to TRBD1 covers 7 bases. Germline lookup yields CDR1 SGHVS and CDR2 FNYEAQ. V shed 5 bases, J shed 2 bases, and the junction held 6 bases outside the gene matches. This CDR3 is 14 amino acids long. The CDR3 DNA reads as TGTGCCAGCAGCGCAATACAGGGGCCCTACGAGCAGTACTTC. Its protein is CASSAIQGPYEQYF.

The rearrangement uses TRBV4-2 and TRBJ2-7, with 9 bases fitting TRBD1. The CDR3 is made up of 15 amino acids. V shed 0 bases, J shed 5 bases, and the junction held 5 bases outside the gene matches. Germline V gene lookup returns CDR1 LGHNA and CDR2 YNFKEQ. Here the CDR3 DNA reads TGTGCCAGCAGCCAAGAAGGGACAGGGCAGAACGAGCAGTACTTC. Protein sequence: CASSQEGTGQNEQYF.

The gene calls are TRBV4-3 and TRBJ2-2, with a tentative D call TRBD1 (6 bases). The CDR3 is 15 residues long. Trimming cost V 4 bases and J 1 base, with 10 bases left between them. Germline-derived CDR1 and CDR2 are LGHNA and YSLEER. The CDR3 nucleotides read TGCGCCAGCAGCCGGAGACAGGAGAACACCGGGGAGCTGTTTTTT. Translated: CASSRRQENTGELFF.